Detailed here is one T cell receptor (beta chain). Stated time point: cycle 4 day 1 (C4D1), after five to seven weeks of nivolumab. Brentuximab vedotin exposure varied among the patients, all of whom had relapsed after autologous stem cell transplantation. These data are taken from a study of PD-1 blockade in classical Hodgkin lymphoma. Background on the study: Patients had nivolumab dosed at 3 mg/kg, delivered intravenously every 2 weeks.

CDR1 and CDR2 (germline): LGHNA, YSLEER. The CDR3 is 16 residues long. V trimming: 0 bases; J trimming: 7 bases; junction bases outside the gene matches: 6. Profiled with immunoSEQ multiplex PCR; TCRdb holds only in-frame clones, not every one. This table has tens of thousands of clones, about 80% appearing once. This chain links TRBV4-3 with TRBJ2-1, with 10 bases that match TRBD2. The sequence derives from a human donor with classical Hodgkin lymphoma. Sequencing used peripheral blood mononuclear cells (PBMCs), obtained before the fourth cycle of nivolumab. CDR3 sequence reads: CASSQDLAGDPNEQFF. The CDR3, as DNA: TGCGCCAGCAGCCAAGATCTAGCGGGAGATCCGAATGAGCAGTTCTTC.